This T cell receptor (beta chain) was found in a study of blood T cell repertoires in COVID-19. The CDR3 is 13 amino acids. V lost 6 bases and J 2 bases, leaving 11 bases between the germline ends. The germline gives CDR1 MGHDK, CDR2 SYGVNS. The assay was immunoSEQ multiplex PCR, and TCRdb's table has in-frame clones only and misses some. The data show 200,000 or so clones, roughly 90% seen once. This clonotype was sampled from a woman in her sixties or seventies with acute or convalescent COVID-19. The sequencing sample was made of peripheral blood. The rearrangement joins TRBV25-1 to TRBJ2-7; possible D gene TRBD1, 5 bases. CDR3 in DNA: TGTGCCAGCAGGGGGCAAGTTACCTACGAGCAGTACTTC. This translates into CASRGQVTYEQYF.